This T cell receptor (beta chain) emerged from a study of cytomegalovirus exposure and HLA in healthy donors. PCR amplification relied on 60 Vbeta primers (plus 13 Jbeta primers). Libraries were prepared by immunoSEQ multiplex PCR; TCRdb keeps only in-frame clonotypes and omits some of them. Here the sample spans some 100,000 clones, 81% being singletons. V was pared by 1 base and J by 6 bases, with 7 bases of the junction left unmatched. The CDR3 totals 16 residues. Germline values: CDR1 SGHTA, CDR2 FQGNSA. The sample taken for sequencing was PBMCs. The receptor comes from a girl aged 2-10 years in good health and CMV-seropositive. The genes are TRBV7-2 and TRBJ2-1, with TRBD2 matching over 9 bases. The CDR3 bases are TGTGCCAGCAGCTTAGTATCGAGCGGGGGGTTCAATGAGCAGTTCTTC. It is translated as CASSLVSSGGFNEQFF.